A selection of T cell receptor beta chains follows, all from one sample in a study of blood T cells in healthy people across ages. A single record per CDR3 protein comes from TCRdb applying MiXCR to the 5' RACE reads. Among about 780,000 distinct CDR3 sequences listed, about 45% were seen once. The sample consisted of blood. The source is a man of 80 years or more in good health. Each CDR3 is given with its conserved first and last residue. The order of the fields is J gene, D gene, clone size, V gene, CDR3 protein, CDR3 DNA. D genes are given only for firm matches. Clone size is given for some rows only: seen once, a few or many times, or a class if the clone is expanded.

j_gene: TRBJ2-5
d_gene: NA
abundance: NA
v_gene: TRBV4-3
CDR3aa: CASSQDLGGQETQYF
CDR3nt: TGCGCCAGCAGCCAAGATCTAGGCGGGCAAGAGACCCAGTACTTC

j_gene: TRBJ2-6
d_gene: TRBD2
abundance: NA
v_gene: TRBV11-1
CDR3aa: CASSVGGGIGANVLTF
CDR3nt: TGTGCCAGCAGCGTAGGCGGGGGGATTGGGGCCAACGTCCTGACTTTC

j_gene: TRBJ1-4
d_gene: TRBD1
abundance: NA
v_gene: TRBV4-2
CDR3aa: CASSHRRTGPNEKLFF
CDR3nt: TGTGCCAGCAGCCACCGCCGGACAGGTCCTAATGAAAAACTGTTTTTT

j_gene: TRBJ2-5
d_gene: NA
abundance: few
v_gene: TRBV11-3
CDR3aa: CASSLGLGIQETQYF
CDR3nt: TGTGCCAGCAGCTTAGGCTTGGGGATCCAAGAGACCCAGTACTTC

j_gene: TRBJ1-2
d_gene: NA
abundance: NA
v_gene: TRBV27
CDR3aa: CASSLRVLSGYTF
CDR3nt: TGTGCCAGCAGTTTGCGGGTTTTGTCTGGCTACACCTTC

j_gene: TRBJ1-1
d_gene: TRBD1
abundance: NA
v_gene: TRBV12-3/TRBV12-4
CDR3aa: CASSLSATGDAEAFF
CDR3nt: TGTGCCAGCAGTTTATCCGCGACAGGGGATGCGGAAGCTTTCTTT

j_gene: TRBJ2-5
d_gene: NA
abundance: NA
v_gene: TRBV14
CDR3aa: CASSLVDSRETQYF
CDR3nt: TGTGCCAGCAGCCTTGTGGATTCTAGGGAGACCCAGTACTTC

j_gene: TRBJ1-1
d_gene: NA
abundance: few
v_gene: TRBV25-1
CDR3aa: CASSSRTLNTEAFF
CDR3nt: TGTGCCAGCAGTTCAAGAACGTTGAACACTGAAGCTTTCTTT

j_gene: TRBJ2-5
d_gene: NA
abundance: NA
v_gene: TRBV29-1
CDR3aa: CSVVEQKETQYF
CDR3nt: TGCAGCGTTGTGGAACAGAAAGAGACCCAGTACTTT

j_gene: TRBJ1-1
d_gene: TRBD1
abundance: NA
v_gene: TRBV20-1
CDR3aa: CSARRDRYTEAFF
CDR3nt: TGCAGTGCTAGACGGGACAGATACACTGAAGCTTTCTTT

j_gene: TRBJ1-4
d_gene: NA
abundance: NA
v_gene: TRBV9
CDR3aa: CASSFEVFSTNEKLFF
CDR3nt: TGTGCCAGCAGCTTCGAGGTGTTTTCAACTAATGAAAAACTGTTTTTT

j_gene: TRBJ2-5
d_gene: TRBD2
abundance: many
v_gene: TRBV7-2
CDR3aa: CASSPGLAVGTQYF
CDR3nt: TGTGCCAGCAGCCCGGGACTAGCTGTCGGGACCCAGTACTTC

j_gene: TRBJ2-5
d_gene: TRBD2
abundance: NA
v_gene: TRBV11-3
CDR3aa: CASSLQAGGYQETQYF
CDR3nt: TGTGCCAGCAGCCTTCAAGCGGGGGGGTACCAAGAGACCCAGTACTTC

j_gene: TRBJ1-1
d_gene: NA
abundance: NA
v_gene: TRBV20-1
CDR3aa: CSARWGHLNTEAFF
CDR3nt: TGCAGTGCTCGCTGGGGGCACCTGAACACTGAAGCTTTCTTT

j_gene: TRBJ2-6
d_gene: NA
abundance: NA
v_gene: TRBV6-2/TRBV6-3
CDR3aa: CAAARSGANVLTF
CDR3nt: TGTGCCGCCGCAAGGTCTGGGGCCAACGTCCTGACTTTC

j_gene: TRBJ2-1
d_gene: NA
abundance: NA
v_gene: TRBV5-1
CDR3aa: CASGEGTQFF
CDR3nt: TGCGCCAGTGGGGAAGGGACGCAGTTCTTC

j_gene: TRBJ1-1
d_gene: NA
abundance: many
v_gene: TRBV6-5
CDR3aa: CASSYATRMSEAFF
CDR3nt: TGTGCCAGCAGTTACGCGACAAGGATGAGTGAAGCTTTCTTT

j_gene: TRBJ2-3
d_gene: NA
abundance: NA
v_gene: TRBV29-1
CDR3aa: CSVAVDSGDTQYF
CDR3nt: TGCAGCGTTGCGGTGGACTCGGGGGATACGCAGTATTTT

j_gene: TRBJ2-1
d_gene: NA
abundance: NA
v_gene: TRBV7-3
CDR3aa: CASSPYHTYNEQFF
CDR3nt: TGTGCCAGCAGCCCGTACCACACATACAATGAGCAGTTCTTC

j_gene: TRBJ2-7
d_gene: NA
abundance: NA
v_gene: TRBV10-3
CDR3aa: CAISGRQVDEQYF
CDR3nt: TGTGCCATCAGTGGGAGACAAGTTGACGAGCAGTACTTC

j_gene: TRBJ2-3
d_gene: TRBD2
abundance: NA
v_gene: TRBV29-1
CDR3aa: CSVEQLADTDTQYF
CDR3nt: TGCAGCGTTGAGCAACTAGCGGACACAGATACGCAGTATTTT

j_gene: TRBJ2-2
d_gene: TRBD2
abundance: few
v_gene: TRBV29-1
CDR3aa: CSVSPSGANTGELFF
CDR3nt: TGCAGCGTCTCTCCTAGCGGGGCGAACACCGGGGAGCTGTTTTTT

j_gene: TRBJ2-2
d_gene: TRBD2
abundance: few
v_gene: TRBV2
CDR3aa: CASSDALADNTGELFF
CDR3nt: TGTGCCAGCAGTGATGCCCTAGCGGATAACACCGGGGAGCTGTTTTTT

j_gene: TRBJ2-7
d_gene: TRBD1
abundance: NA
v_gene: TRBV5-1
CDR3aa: CASSLGTGKLYEQYF
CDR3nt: TGCGCCAGCAGCTTGGGGACAGGGAAGCTCTACGAGCAGTACTTC

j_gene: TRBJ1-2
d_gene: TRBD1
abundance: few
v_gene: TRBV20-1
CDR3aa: CSARRSNRGFLSGYTF
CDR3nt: TGCAGTGCTAGGAGGTCCAACAGGGGATTCTTGTCTGGCTACACCTTC

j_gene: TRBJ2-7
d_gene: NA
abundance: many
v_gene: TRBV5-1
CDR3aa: CASSSTGAAYEQYF
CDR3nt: TGCGCCAGCAGCTCCACCGGGGCCGCCTACGAGCAGTACTTC

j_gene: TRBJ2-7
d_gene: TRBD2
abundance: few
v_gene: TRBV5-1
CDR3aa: CASSLMPSGAYEQYF
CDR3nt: TGCGCCAGCAGCTTGATGCCTAGCGGCGCCTACGAGCAGTACTTC

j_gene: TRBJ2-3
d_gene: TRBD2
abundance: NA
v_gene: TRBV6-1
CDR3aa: CASSLAGAVTDTQYF
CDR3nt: TGTGCCAGCAGTTTAGCGGGCGCCGTTACAGATACGCAGTATTTT

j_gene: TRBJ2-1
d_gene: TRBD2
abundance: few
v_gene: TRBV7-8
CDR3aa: CASSLAEGLANEQFF
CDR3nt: TGTGCCAGCAGCTTAGCGGAGGGACTAGCGAATGAGCAGTTCTTC

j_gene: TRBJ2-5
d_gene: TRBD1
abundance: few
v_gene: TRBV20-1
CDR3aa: CSARHDRANEQYF
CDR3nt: TGCAGTGCTAGACACGACAGGGCAAATGAGCAGTACTTC

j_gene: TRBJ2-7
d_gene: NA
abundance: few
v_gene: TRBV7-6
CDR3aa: CASSLAVTSSEQYF
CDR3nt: TGTGCCAGCAGCTTAGCGGTGACTAGTAGTGAGCAGTACTTC

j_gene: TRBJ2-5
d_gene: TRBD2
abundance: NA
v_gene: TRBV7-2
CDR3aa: CASSLQTSGGQETQYF
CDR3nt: TGTGCCAGCAGCCTCCAGACTAGCGGGGGCCAAGAGACCCAGTACTTC

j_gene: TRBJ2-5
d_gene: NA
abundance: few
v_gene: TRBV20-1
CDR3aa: CSVRDSAETQYF
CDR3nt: TGCAGTGTACGGGACTCTGCAGAGACCCAGTACTTC

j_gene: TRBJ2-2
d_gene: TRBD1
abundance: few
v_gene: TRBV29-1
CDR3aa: CSVAVTGGTGELFF
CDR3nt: TGCAGCGTTGCCGTGACAGGGGGCACCGGGGAGCTGTTTTTT

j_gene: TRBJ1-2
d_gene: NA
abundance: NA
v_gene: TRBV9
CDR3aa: CASSVGPGGYTF
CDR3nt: TGTGCCAGCAGCGTAGGGCCCGGGGGCTACACCTTC

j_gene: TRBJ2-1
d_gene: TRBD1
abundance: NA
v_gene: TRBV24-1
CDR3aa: CATSDGDRIYNEQFF
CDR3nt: TGTGCCACCAGTGATGGGGACAGGATCTACAATGAGCAGTTCTTC

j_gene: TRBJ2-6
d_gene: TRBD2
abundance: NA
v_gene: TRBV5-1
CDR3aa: CASRSGRDSGANVLTF
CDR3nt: TGCGCCAGCAGAAGCGGGAGGGACTCTGGGGCCAACGTCCTGACTTTC

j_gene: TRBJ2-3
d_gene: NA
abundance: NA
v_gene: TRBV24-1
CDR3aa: CATSDRLQIKGGTQYF
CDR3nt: TGTGCCACCAGTGATCGTTTGCAGATCAAGGGAGGTACGCAGTATTTT

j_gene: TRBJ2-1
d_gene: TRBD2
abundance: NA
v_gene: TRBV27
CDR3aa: CASSPGTSGTLGYEQFF
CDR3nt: TGTGCCAGCAGCCCCGGGACTAGCGGGACCTTAGGCTATGAGCAGTTCTTC

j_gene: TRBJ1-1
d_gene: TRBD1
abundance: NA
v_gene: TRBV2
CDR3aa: CASRKDRGNTEAFF
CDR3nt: TGTGCCAGCAGAAAAGACAGGGGGAACACTGAAGCTTTCTTT

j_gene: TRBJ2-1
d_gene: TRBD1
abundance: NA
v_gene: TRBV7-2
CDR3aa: CASSKTGGASNEQFF
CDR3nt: TGTGCCAGCAGCAAGACAGGGGGCGCTTCCAATGAGCAGTTCTTC

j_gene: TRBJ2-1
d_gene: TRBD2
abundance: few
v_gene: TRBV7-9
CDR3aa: CASSGGLAGDYEQFF
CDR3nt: TGTGCCAGCAGCGGGGGACTAGCGGGAGATTATGAGCAGTTCTTC

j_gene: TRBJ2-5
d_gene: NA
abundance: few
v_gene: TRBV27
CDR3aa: CASSDGNQETQYF
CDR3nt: TGTGCCAGCAGTGACGGGAACCAAGAGACCCAGTACTTC

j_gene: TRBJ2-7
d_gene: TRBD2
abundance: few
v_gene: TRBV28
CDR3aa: CASSLVAGGSIFYEQYF
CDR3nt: TGTGCCAGCAGTTTAGTAGCGGGAGGGTCTATTTTCTACGAGCAGTACTTC

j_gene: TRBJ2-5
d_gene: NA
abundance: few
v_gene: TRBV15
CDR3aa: CATSRGNWDPQETQYF
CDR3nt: TGTGCCACCAGCAGAGGAAATTGGGACCCGCAAGAGACCCAGTACTTC

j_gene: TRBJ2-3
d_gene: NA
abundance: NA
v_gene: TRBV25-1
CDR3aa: CATEKGFSTDTQYF
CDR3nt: TGTGCCACCGAAAAGGGGTTTAGCACAGATACGCAGTATTTT

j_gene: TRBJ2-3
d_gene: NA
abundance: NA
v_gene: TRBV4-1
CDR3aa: CASSPLAGLDTQYF
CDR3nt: TGCGCCAGCAGCCCTCTCGCAGGGCTAGATACGCAGTATTTT

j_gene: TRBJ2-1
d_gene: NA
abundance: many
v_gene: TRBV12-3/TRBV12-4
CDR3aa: CASRASSYNEQFF
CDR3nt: TGTGCCAGCAGGGCCAGTTCCTACAATGAGCAGTTCTTC